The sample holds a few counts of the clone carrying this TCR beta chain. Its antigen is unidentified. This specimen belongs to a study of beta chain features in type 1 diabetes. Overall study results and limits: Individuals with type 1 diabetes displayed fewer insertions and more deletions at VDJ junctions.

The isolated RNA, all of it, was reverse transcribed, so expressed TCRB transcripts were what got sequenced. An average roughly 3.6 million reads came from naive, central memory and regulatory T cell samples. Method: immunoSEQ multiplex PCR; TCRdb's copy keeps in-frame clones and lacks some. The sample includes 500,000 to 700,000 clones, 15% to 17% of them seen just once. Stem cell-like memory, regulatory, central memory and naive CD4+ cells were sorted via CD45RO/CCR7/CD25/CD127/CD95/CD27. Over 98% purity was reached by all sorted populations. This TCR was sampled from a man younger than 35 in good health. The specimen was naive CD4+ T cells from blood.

CDR3 loop: CASSFGGRPAPEAFF. CDR3 in DNA: TGTGCCAGCAGCTTCGGGGGGCGTCCCGCCCCTGAAGCTTTCTTT. V gene TRBV11-2 combines with J gene TRBJ1-1; TRBD1 is a possible D gene (6 bases). In germline, CDR1 is SGHAT, CDR2 FQNNGV. V was trimmed by 3 bases and J by 6 bases, leaving 17 bases between them. The CDR3 is 15 amino acids.